This passage covers 5 T cell receptor beta chains from one sample sequenced in a study of cytomegalovirus exposure and HLA in healthy donors. The PCR used 60 Vbeta and 13 Jbeta primers. The data were produced by immunoSEQ multiplex PCR, yet TCRdb's version contains in-frame clones alone and is incomplete. There are approximately 110,000 clones in the sample, with 2.5% to 3% held by the top ten. The sequencing input was PBMCs. Source of these receptors: a young man in good health and CMV-seronegative.

The chain links TRBV5-1 to TRBJ1-1, with D tentatively TRBD1 (6 bases). From germline, CDR1 is SGHRS and CDR2 YFSETQ. Trimming stripped 4 bases from V and 0 bases from J, with 13 bases between. The CDR3 length is 15 residues. CDR3 in amino acids: CASSPQGRLNTEAFF. In DNA, the CDR3 is TGCGCCAGCAGCCCACAGGGACGGCTGAACACTGAAGCTTTCTTT. The variable domain in full, completed from reference TRBV5-1 and TRBJ1-1, reads KAGVTQTPRYLIKTRGQQVTLSCSPISGHRSVSWYQQTPGQGLQFLFEYFSETQRNKGNFPGRFSGRQFSNSRSEMNVSTLELGDSALYLCASSPQGRLNTEAFFGQGTRLTVV.

This CDR3 reads CASSHPSRGLEKLFF. In nucleotides, the CDR3 is TGCGCCAGCAGCCACCCATCCAGGGGGCTTGAAAAACTGTTTTTT. The V call is TRBV4-1, the J call TRBJ1-4, with 8 nucleotides matching TRBD1. Germline V gives CDR1 MGHRA, CDR2 YSYEKL. The CDR3 extends over 15 amino acids. V was clipped by 3 bases and J by 7 bases; unmatched bases: 7.

This chain joins TRBV7-3 and TRBJ2-1; 14 bases line up with TRBD2. The germline gives CDR1 SGHTA, CDR2 FQGTGA. The CDR3 is made up of 17 amino acids. The junction had 9 bases not matched to a gene; V was cut back by 3 bases and J by 8 bases. CDR3 DNA: TGTGCCAGCAGCTTGGAGCCGGGACTAGCGGGAGAAGATGAGCAGTTCTTC. The encoded protein is CASSLEPGLAGEDEQFF.

The rearrangement links TRBV27 to TRBJ1-5; 9 bases match TRBD1. The CDR3 is 15 residues long. Trimming at V came to 6 bases and at J to 0 bases, leaving 3 bases not matched to a gene. In germline, CDR1 is MNHEY, CDR2 SMNVEV (reference sequence). DNA of the CDR3: TGTGCCAGCAGCAGGGACAGGGCTAGCAATCAGCCCCAGCATTTT. Residues: CASSRDRASNQPQHF.

This chain joins TRBV29-1 and TRBJ2-7; a possible D gene is TRBD1 (5 bases). The germline V gene has CDR1 SQVTM and CDR2 ANQGSEA. The CDR3 runs 13 residues. V was shortened by 6 bases and J by 6 bases, with 18 bases between the two germline ends. CDR3 nucleotide sequence: TGCAGCGTCGAGACCATCCACCAGGGCGAGCAGTACTTC. It translates to CSVETIHQGEQYF.